A selection of T cell receptor beta chains follows, all from one sample in a study of graft-versus-host responses after intestinal transplantation. Clones were sequenced by immunoSEQ multiplex PCR, and TCRdb holds only the in-frame ones, with some missing. The profile covers 99,000 or so clones, with less than 95% appearing a single time and roughly 0.07% taken by the ten largest. No antigens are known for them. Specimen: unstimulated CD8+ T cells sorted from spleen or lymph node cells, collected before transplant. These receptors all come from a human donor who was the organ donor for an intestinal transplant. The CDR3 runs from the conserved cysteine through the conserved F or W. D genes are given only for firm matches. Clone size is shown for a subset of rows, as once, few, many or a class of expanded clone.

>TRBD1|16|TRBV10-3|once|TRBJ1-2
CAILAEGQGANYGYTF
TGTGCCATCCTAGCGGAAGGACAGGGGGCTAACTATGGCTACACCTTC
>NA|15|TRBV4-1|NA|TRBJ2-1
CASSQVLQAYNEQFF
TGCGCCAGCAGCCAAGTCCTACAGGCCTACAATGAGCAGTTCTTC
>NA|14|TRBV27|NA|TRBJ2-3
CASSLWGDTDTQYF
TGTGCCAGCAGTTTGTGGGGGGACACAGATACGCAGTATTTT
>NA|11|TRBV4-1|few|TRBJ1-2
CASSQGQGYTF
TGCGCCAGCAGCCAAGGACAGGGCTACACCTTC
>TRBD1|14|TRBV7-6|NA|TRBJ2-7
CASSLEPTGDEQYF
TGTGCCAGCAGCTTAGAACCCACAGGGGACGAGCAGTACTTC
>TRBD1|17|TRBV27|NA|TRBJ1-1
CASSLRGPGIMNTEAFF
TGTGCCAGCAGTTTGAGGGGGCCAGGGATCATGAACACTGAAGCTTTCTTT
>TRBD1|19|TRBV15|NA|TRBJ1-6
CATSRVGLEGAPNNSPLHF
TGTGCCACCAGCAGAGTTGGTTTGGAGGGGGCGCCTAACAATTCACCCCTCCACTTT
>NA|13|TRBV6-5|NA|TRBJ1-1
CASSSDMNTEAFF
TGTGCCAGCAGCTCCGACATGAACACTGAAGCTTTCTTT
>TRBD2|13|TRBV7-9|NA|TRBJ2-1
CASSDPLAGEQFF
TGTGCCAGCAGCGACCCCTTAGCGGGTGAGCAGTTCTTC
>TRBD1|15|TRBV5-1|NA|TRBJ2-2
CASSWGTGDGGELFF
TGCGCCAGCAGCTGGGGGACAGGGGATGGCGGGGAGCTGTTTTTT
>NA|14|TRBV6-1|NA|TRBJ2-1
CASSDVQGQSEQFF
TGTGCCAGCAGTGATGTACAGGGACAAAGCGAGCAGTTCTTC
>NA|14|TRBV27|once|TRBJ2-1
CASSSSTSYNEQFF
TGTGCCAGCAGTTCCTCTACTAGTTACAATGAGCAGTTCTTC
>TRBD1|15|TRBV27|NA|TRBJ2-1
CASSLSYRGNNEQFF
TGTGCCAGCAGTTTATCGTACAGGGGAAACAATGAGCAGTTCTTC
>TRBD1|17|TRBV5-1|NA|TRBJ1-1
CASSFTGQGARGTEAFF
TGCGCCAGCAGCTTCACGGGACAGGGCGCCCGCGGCACTGAAGCTTTCTTT
>TRBD1|15|TRBV10-2|NA|TRBJ1-5
CASSVGQGRDQPQHF
TGCGCCAGCAGTGTGGGACAGGGGCGGGATCAGCCCCAGCATTTT
>TRBD2|18|TRBV4-1|NA|TRBJ2-7
CASSRGQPGLAGDDEQYF
TGCGCCAGCAGCCGGGGACAACCGGGACTAGCGGGAGATGACGAGCAGTACTTC
>NA|13|TRBV6-6|NA|TRBJ2-7
CASSYATVYEQYF
TGTGCCAGCAGTTACGCGACAGTCTACGAGCAGTACTTC